This T cell receptor beta chain was retrieved from a study of cytomegalovirus exposure and HLA in healthy donors. General observations from the study: Among immune exposure information, only CMV serostatus was available. Associated with HLA alleles at 0.05 false discovery rate in a later analysis were 17,000 or so TCR beta sequences. V- and J-gene trimming in TCR beta was tied to a missense DCLRE1C variant by an analysis performed later.

13 Jbeta primers and 60 Vbeta primers were used for the PCR. In the original workflow: Later work found 65 million to 100 million unique TCR beta chains, with approximately 12 million shared. Here immunoSEQ multiplex PCR was the method, and the copy in TCRdb shows in-frame clones only, minus some. V and J calls and clone size come straight from that table; D and trimming were deduced from the DNA. This table holds around 150,000 clones. Points on this clone: Its antigen is not identified.

The CDR3 consists of 16 residues. Trimming cost V 1 base and J 6 bases, with 15 bases left between them. Germline CDR1 reads LGHNA; CDR2 reads YSLEER. The chain carries TRBV4-3 and TRBJ2-2, with D tentatively TRBD1 (6 bases). Material: PBMCs. The receptor's source is a man in his forties or fifties in good health and CMV-seronegative. The CDR3 protein is CASSQGPDSVPGELFF. The CDR3 DNA is TGCGCCAGCAGCCAAGGCCCGGACAGTGTGCCCGGGGAGCTGTTTTTT.